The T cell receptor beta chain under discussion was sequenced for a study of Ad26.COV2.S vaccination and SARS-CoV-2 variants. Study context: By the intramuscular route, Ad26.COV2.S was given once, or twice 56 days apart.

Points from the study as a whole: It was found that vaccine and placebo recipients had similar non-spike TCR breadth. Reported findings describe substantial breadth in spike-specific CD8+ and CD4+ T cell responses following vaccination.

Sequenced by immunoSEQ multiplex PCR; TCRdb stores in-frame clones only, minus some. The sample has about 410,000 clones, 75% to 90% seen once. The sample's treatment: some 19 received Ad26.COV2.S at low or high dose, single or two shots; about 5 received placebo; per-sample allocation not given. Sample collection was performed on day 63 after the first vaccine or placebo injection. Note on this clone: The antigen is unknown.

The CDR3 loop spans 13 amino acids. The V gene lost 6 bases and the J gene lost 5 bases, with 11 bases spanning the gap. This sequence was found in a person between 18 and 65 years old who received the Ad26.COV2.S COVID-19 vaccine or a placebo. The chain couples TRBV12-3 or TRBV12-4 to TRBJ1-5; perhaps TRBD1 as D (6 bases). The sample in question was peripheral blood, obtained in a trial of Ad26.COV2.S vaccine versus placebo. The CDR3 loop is CASSQNRDQPQHF. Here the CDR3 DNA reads TGTGCCAGCAGCCAGAACAGGGATCAGCCCCAGCATTTT.